Given below is one T cell receptor (beta chain) in context. The authors' processing: Reference gene primers were amplified, and this amplification served to estimate nucleated cell counts. Some clones are missing from TCRdb's copy, which holds only in-frame ones; the method was immunoSEQ multiplex PCR. V and J calls and clone size are given by that table; D and trimming were obtained from the DNA. Of 250,000 to 300,000 clones in the sample, roughly nine tenths were seen once. The data are from a study of blood T cell repertoires in COVID-19. About the study: Both acute and convalescent COVID-19 samples were obtained from the United States, Italy and Spain.

The CDR3 runs to 16 residues. Germline lookup yields CDR1 SGHDT and CDR2 YYEEEE. Trimming took off 4 bases at V and 1 base at J, with 15 bases between the two ends. The genes are TRBV5-6 and TRBJ2-1, with D possibly being TRBD1 (6 bases). This clonotype originated in a woman aged 25 to 39 with COVID-19, enrolled during active disease. The sequencing input was peripheral blood. The CDR3 protein is CASSGGHSLSYNEQFF. CDR3 in DNA: TGTGCCAGCAGCGGGGGACATTCCCTTTCCTACAATGAGCAGTTCTTC. Based on the CDR3 plus reference TRBV5-6 and TRBJ2-1, the full variable domain is DAGVTQSPTHLIKTRGQQVTLRCSPKSGHDTVSWYQQALGQGPQFIFQYYEEEERQRGNFPDRFSGHQFPNYSSELNVNALLLGDSALYLCASSGGHSLSYNEQFFGPGTRLTVL.